This T cell receptor beta chain stems from a study of blood T cell repertoires in COVID-19. In germline, CDR1 is MDHEN, CDR2 SYDVKM. The CDR3 covers 14 residues. Trimming left V 3 bases short and J 3 bases short, with 12 bases between. This table comes from immunoSEQ multiplex PCR, and its TCRdb copy is limited to in-frame clones, with some not included. This table holds 200,000 to 250,000 clones, roughly nine tenths found once. V usage is TRBV28 and J usage is TRBJ2-7, with D possibly being TRBD1 (5 bases). The sequence was obtained from a woman aged 18-29 years who had recovered from COVID-19. The sequenced sample consisted of peripheral blood. The CDR3 loop reads CASSLTEIRYEQYF. In nucleotides, the CDR3 is TGTGCCAGCAGTTTGACAGAGATCCGCTACGAGCAGTACTTC. Together with reference TRBV28 and TRBJ2-7, the CDR3 gives the full variable domain: DVKVTQSSRYLVKRTGEKVFLECVQDMDHENMFWYRQDPGLGLRLIYFSYDVKMKEKGDIPEGYSVSREKKERFSLILESASTNQTSMYLCASSLTEIRYEQYFGPGTRLTVT.